The source of this T cell receptor beta chain is a study of blood T cell repertoires in COVID-19. Generated by immunoSEQ multiplex PCR, the TCRdb table keeps only in-frame clones and is missing some. Among some 310,000 clones, about 90% were seen once, and the ten largest hold roughly 1%. Germline-derived CDR1 and CDR2 are MGHDK and SYGVNS. The CDR3 consists of 16 residues. Trimming at V came to 5 bases and at J to 0 bases, leaving 5 bases not matched to a gene. This clone was found once. Sequenced input: peripheral blood. This TCR came from a woman aged 40 to 50 with COVID-19, enrolled during active disease. The chain joins TRBV25-1 to TRBJ1-4; 8 bases match TRBD1. Written as DNA, the CDR3 is TGTGCCAGCAGTTCCCCGGACAGGGCAACTAATGAAAAACTGTTTTTT. This encodes CASSSPDRATNEKLFF.